A single T cell receptor beta chain is shown here with its context. The data were taken from a study of high-grade serous ovarian cancer treatment subgroups. The protocol was immunoSEQ multiplex PCR, while the TCRdb copy is restricted to in-frame clones and leaves out a portion. The top ten hold approximately 6.9% of the sample, which has 19,000 or so clones, around 75% seen once. CDR3 length equals 15 residues. Germline CDR1 MNHEY, CDR2 SVGAGI. V lost 0 bases and J 2 bases, leaving 11 bases between the germline ends. Tumor samples were obtained before definitive surgery or chemotherapy. The sequenced sample was tumor tissue. The source is a human donor with high-grade serous ovarian cancer. The rearrangement uses TRBV6-5 and TRBJ2-7; the D gene could be TRBD1 or TRBD2 (6 bases each). CDR3 in DNA: TGTGCCAGCAGTTACTCCGGGGGCTATCCCTACGAGCAGTACTTC. As protein: CASSYSGGYPYEQYF.